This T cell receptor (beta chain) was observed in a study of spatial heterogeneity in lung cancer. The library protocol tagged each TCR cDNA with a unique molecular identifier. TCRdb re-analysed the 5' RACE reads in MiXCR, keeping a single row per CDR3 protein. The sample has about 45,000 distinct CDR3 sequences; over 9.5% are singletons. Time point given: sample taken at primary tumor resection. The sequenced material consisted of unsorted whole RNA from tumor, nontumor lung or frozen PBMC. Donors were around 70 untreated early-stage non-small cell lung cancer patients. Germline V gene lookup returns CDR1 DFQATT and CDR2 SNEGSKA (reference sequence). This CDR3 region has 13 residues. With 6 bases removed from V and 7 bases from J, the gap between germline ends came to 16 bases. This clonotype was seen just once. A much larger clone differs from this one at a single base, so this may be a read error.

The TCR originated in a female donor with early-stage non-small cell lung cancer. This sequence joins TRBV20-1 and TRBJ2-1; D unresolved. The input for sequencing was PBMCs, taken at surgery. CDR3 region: CSADIGPSNEQFF. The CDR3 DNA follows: TGCAGTGCCGACATCGGTCCGTCGAATGAGCAGTTCTTC.